This entry lists 6 T cell receptor beta chains sequenced from one sample in a study of chemoradiotherapy in HPV16-positive cancers. The repertoire was sequenced with immunoSEQ multiplex PCR; TCRdb's copy has only in-frame clones and lacks some. This table holds 13,000 to 15,000 clones, under 95% found once. The starting material was blood, obtained from a patient who underwent chemoradiotherapy. Receptors originate from a human donor with HPV-associated anogenital cancer.

The chain links TRBV7-9 to TRBJ1-3; D gene ambiguous. The germline V and J ends were trimmed by 2 bases and 4 bases, with 6 bases remaining between them. The CDR3 covers 13 residues. Germline assignment: CDR1 SEHNR and CDR2 FQNEAQ (reference sequence). CDR3 protein: CASSLSSGNTIYF. CDR3 DNA sequence: TGTGCCAGCAGCTTATCCTCCGGAAACACCATATATTTT. The full variable domain, completed using reference TRBV7-9 and TRBJ1-3, is DTGVSQNPRHKITKRGQNVTFRCDPISEHNRLYWYRQTLGQGPEFLTYFQNEAQLEKSRLLSDRFSAERPKGSFSTLEIQRTEQGDSAMYLCASSLSSGNTIYFGEGSWLTVV.

CDR3 nucleotide sequence: TGTGCCAGTAGTATAGAGACTCGGACAGGGGTGGACAATGAGCAGTTCTTC. Translating gives CASSIETRTGVDNEQFF. This rearrangement joins TRBV19 to TRBJ2-1; 9 bases align to TRBD1. Germline V gene sequence: CDR1 LNHDA, CDR2 SQIVND (reference sequence). J was trimmed by 5 bases and V by 0 bases; bases with no gene match: 8. This CDR3 has 17 amino acids.

The rearrangement links TRBV18 to TRBJ1-2; tentatively, D is TRBD1 (6 bases). The CDR3 loop spans 17 amino acids. The germline CDR1 and CDR2 sequences are KGHSH and LQKENI. Trimming left V 0 bases short and J 0 bases short, with 14 bases between. Here the CDR3 reads CASSPPRGRISNYGYTF. In DNA, the CDR3 is TGTGCCAGCTCACCACCAAGGGGGAGGATTTCTAACTATGGCTACACCTTC.

V and J are TRBV4-2 and TRBJ2-3; TRBD2 is a possible D gene (6 bases). The CDR3 loop spans 14 amino acids. Trimming stripped 0 bases from V and 6 bases from J, with 10 bases between. The V gene's germline CDR1 is LGHNA and CDR2 YNFKEQ. The CDR3 DNA sequence: TGTGCCAGCAGCCAAGAAGGAGGGAGGGATACGCAGTATTTT. It yields the protein CASSQEGGRDTQYF.

This sequence joins TRBV7-2 and TRBJ1-2; D gene unclear. The length of the CDR3 is 14 residues. V was clipped by 0 bases and J by 8 bases, with 13 bases between them. Germline V gives CDR1 SGHTA, CDR2 FQGNSA. CDR3 residues: CASSLAGLVAGYTF. The CDR3 bases are TGTGCCAGCAGCTTAGCCGGTTTAGTGGCGGGCTACACCTTC.

This chain links TRBV19 with TRBJ1-2; maybe TRBD1 (6 bases). With 2 bases removed from V and 7 bases from J, the gap between germline ends came to 14 bases. From germline, CDR1 is LNHDA and CDR2 SQIVND (reference sequence). The CDR3 has 14 residues. CDR3 sequence (DNA): TGTGCCAGTAGTATACAGGACAGATCACTTGGCTACACCTTC. It yields the protein CASSIQDRSLGYTF.